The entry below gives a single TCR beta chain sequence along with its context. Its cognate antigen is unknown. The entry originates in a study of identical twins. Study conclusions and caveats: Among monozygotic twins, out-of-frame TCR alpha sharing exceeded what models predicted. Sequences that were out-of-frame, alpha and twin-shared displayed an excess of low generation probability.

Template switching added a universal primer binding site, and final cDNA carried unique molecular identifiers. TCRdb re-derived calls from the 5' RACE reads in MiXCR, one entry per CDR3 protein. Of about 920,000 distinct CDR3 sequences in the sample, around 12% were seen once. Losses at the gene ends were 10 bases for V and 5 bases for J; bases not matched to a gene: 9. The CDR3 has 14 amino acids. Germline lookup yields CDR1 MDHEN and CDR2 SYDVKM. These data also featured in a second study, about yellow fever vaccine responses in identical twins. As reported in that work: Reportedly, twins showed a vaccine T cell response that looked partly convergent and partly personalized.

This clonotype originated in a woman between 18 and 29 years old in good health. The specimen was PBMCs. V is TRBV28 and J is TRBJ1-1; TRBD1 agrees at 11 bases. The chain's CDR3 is CATPGDRGGTEAFF. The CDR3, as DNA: TGTGCCACCCCAGGGGACAGGGGGGGGACTGAAGCTTTCTTT.